Below, 14 T cell receptor beta chains from the same sample are listed, as sequenced in a study of OX40 agonist ivuxolimab in advanced cancers. Using immunoSEQ multiplex PCR, the repertoire was profiled, and TCRdb retains in-frame clones only, with some absent. This sample has approximately 72,000 clones, with around 83% found just once. The input for sequencing was CD4+ or CD8+ T cells sorted from blood, taken in a trial of the OX40 agonist ivuxolimab. These receptor sequences come from an adult with an advanced solid tumor such as melanoma, head and neck, liver or kidney cancer.

This clone was detected only a few times. V and J are TRBV19 and TRBJ2-4; TRBD1 aligns across 7 bases. The trim removed 5 bases at V and 7 bases at J, leaving 11 bases unmatched. The CDR3 totals 15 residues. The germline V gene encodes CDR1 LNHDA and CDR2 SQIVND (reference sequence). In DNA, the CDR3 is TGTGCCAGTAGTCCACTAGACAGGGTTGGGAACATTCAGTACTTC. It encodes CASSPLDRVGNIQYF. Combining the CDR3 with reference TRBV19 and TRBJ2-4 gives the whole variable domain DGGITQSPKYLFRKEGQNVTLSCEQNLNHDAMYWYRQDPGQGLRLIYYSQIVNDFQKGDIAEGYSVSREKKESFPLTVTSAQKNPTAFYLCASSPLDRVGNIQYFGAGTRLSVL.

The CDR3 nucleotides are TGTGCCAGCAGTCCAAACCTGGGGGACAGGGGGAACACCGGGGAGCTGTTTTTT. Translation gives CASSPNLGDRGNTGELFF. The J gene is TRBJ2-2, the V gene TRBV28; 10 nucleotides align to TRBD1. The V gene end was trimmed by 5 bases and the J gene end by 1 base; junction bases not matched to a gene: 10. CDR1 and CDR2 from the germline V gene are MDHEN and SYDVKM. The CDR3 is 18 residues long.

The chain couples TRBV7-2 to TRBJ1-2, with 8 bases identical to TRBD1. V dropped 4 bases and J dropped 4; count of bases not matched to a gene: 11. CDR1 and CDR2 (germline): SGHTA, FQGNSA. CDR3 length equals 16 residues. The CDR3 here is CASSSATRGPGYGYTF. The CDR3 DNA is TGTGCCAGCAGCTCCGCCACCAGGGGGCCTGGCTATGGCTACACCTTC.

The CDR3 loop reads CASRPGGSQPQHF. CDR3 in DNA: TGTGCCAGCAGACCGGGGGGAAGTCAGCCCCAGCATTTT. The V call is TRBV28, the J call TRBJ1-5, with D perhaps matching TRBD1 (5 bases). Trimming pared 6 bases from V and 6 bases from J, leaving 12 bases between. The CDR3 is made up of 13 amino acids. Germline V CDR1 and CDR2: MDHEN, SYDVKM. Filled out from reference TRBV28 and TRBJ1-5, the complete variable domain reads DVKVTQSSRYLVKRTGEKVFLECVQDMDHENMFWYRQDPGLGLRLIYFSYDVKMKEKGDIPEGYSVSREKKERFSLILESASTNQTSMYLCASRPGGSQPQHFGDGTRLSIL.

The chain combines TRBV7-9 with TRBJ2-5; D is ambiguous. The germline CDR1 and CDR2 sequences are SEHNR and FQNEAQ (reference sequence). There are 14 residues in the CDR3. The V end lost 1 base, the J end lost 7 bases, and 13 bases lay between the germline ends. CDR3 sequence reads: CASSLDGARGTQYF. The CDR3 DNA reads TGTGCCAGCAGCTTAGATGGAGCTCGTGGGACCCAGTACTTC.

This clone was recorded only once. The genes are TRBV7-8 and TRBJ1-2, with 8 bases identical to TRBD1. Trimming removed 5 bases from V and 2 bases from J; junction bases left unmatched: 1. The CDR3 is 13 residues long. Germline V CDR1 and CDR2: SGHVS, FQNEAQ. CDR3 bases: TGTGCCAGCAGCGACAGGGGAAACTATGGCTACACCTTC. It translates to CASSDRGNYGYTF.

This clone was recorded a few times. The chain uses TRBV19 and TRBJ1-1, with no clear D. CDR3 length: 13 residues. Germline CDR1 LNHDA, CDR2 SQIVND (reference sequence). The ends were cut back, 0 bases at V and 5 bases at J, with 7 bases in the middle. The CDR3 sequence is CASSIDKGTEAFF. The CDR3 region has the DNA TGTGCCAGTAGTATAGATAAGGGTACTGAAGCTTTCTTT.

The chain couples TRBV7-2 to TRBJ2-7, with D tentatively TRBD1 or TRBD2 (5 bases each). Trimming took off 5 bases at V and 0 bases at J, with 14 bases between the two ends. The germline V gene encodes CDR1 SGHTA and CDR2 FQGNSA. The CDR3 has 15 residues. CDR3 sequence reads: CASSNRDASSYEQYF. The CDR3 DNA reads as TGTGCCAGCAGCAACCGGGACGCCAGCTCCTACGAGCAGTACTTC.

This clone has only one observation. The chain recombines TRBV5-6 with TRBJ1-4; perhaps TRBD1 as D (5 bases). The germline gives CDR1 SGHDT, CDR2 YYEEEE. This CDR3 spans 14 amino acids. The V gene lost 4 bases and the J gene lost 8 bases, with 15 bases spanning the gap. The CDR3 region is CASSPGTVDEKLFF. CDR3 in DNA: TGTGCCAGCAGCCCTGGGACGGTGGACGAAAAACTGTTTTTT.

CDR3 sequence: CASRLGTHSNQPQHF. CDR3 in DNA: TGTGCCAGTAGGCTAGGGACACATAGCAATCAGCCCCAGCATTTT. The chain is built from TRBV19 and TRBJ1-5; TRBD1 is a possible D gene (6 bases). The germline V gene has CDR1 LNHDA and CDR2 SQIVND (reference sequence). Trimming took 6 bases from V and 0 from J, leaving 12 bases between them. This CDR3 comprises 15 residues.

In this sample, this clone turned up a few times. The V and J genes are TRBV7-2 and TRBJ1-1; the D is unclear. Trimming removed 2 bases from V and 3 bases from J, with 7 bases in between. CDR1 is SGHTA and CDR2 is FQGNSA in the germline V gene. This CDR3 is built from 13 residues. CDR3 DNA: TGTGCCAGCAGCTTAAGCCCGTACACTGAAGCTTTCTTT. Protein sequence: CASSLSPYTEAFF.

V is TRBV28 and J is TRBJ1-6; 9 bases agree with TRBD1. The germline CDR1 and CDR2 sequences are MDHEN and SYDVKM. J was trimmed by 6 bases and V by 6 bases; bases with no gene match: 3. The CDR3 loop spans 14 amino acids. The CDR3 sequence is CASRGTGTNSPLHF. CDR3 DNA: TGTGCCAGCAGGGGGACAGGGACTAATTCACCCCTCCACTTT.

V is TRBV7-3 and J is TRBJ2-3; no firm D call. The germline V and J ends were trimmed by 5 bases and 5 bases, with 11 bases remaining between them. From germline, CDR1 is SGHTA and CDR2 FQGTGA. The CDR3 has 13 amino acids. CDR3 sequence (DNA): TGTGCCAGCAGCCTACAGTGGGGAGATACGCAGTATTTT. Protein sequence: CASSLQWGDTQYF.

The chain has TRBV5-1 and TRBJ2-1; perhaps TRBD1 as D (5 bases). Trimming took 4 bases from V and 1 from J, leaving 9 bases between them. There are 14 residues in the CDR3. In germline, CDR1 is SGHRS, CDR2 YFSETQ. CDR3 protein: CASSVGQSYNEQFF. CDR3 DNA sequence: TGCGCCAGCAGCGTCGGACAATCCTACAATGAGCAGTTCTTC.